This entry is about one T cell receptor beta chain. Its target is not known. With 3 bases removed from V and 7 bases from J, the gap between germline ends came to 19 bases. The CDR3 totals 14 residues. From germline, CDR1 is DFQATT and CDR2 SNEGSKA (reference sequence). The data stem from a study of blood T cells in healthy people across ages. Study-wide points: Older age coincided with a roughly linear decline in TCR beta diversity per million T cells.

Primed by a sample-barcoded 5' primer and a J-beta primer mix, a second PCR proceeded for 7 to 11 cycles. TCRdb recomputed calls from the 5' RACE reads with MiXCR, one row per CDR3 protein. The sample records roughly 1,800,000 distinct CDR3 sequences, 49% being singletons. They isolated at least 6.5 million PBMCs from each sample. Samples each had at least 5 micrograms of total RNA extracted. This TCR derives from a middle-aged woman in good health. The sample was blood. This sequence joins TRBV20-1 and TRBJ2-7; D call uncertain. This CDR3 reads CSARGRLPRSEQYF. The CDR3 nucleotides are TGCAGTGCTAGGGGCAGACTCCCTCGGAGTGAGCAGTACTTC.